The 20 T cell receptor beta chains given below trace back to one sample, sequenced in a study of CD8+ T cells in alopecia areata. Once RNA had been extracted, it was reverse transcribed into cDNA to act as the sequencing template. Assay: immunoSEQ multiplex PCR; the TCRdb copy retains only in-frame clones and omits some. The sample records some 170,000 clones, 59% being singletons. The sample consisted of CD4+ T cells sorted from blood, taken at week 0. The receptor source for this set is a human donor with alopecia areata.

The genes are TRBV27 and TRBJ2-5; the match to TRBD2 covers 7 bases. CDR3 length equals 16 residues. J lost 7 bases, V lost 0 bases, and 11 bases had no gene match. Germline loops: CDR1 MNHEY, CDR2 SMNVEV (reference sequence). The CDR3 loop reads CASSLSPGLGHGTQYF. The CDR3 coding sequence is TGTGCCAGCAGTTTATCGCCTGGACTAGGGCATGGGACCCAGTACTTC.

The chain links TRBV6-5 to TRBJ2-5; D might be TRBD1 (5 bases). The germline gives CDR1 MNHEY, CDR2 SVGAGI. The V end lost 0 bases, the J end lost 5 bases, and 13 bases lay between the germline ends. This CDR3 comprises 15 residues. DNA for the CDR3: TGTGCCAGCAGTTACTCGATCTCCAGGGTTGAGACCCAGTACTTC. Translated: CASSYSISRVETQYF.

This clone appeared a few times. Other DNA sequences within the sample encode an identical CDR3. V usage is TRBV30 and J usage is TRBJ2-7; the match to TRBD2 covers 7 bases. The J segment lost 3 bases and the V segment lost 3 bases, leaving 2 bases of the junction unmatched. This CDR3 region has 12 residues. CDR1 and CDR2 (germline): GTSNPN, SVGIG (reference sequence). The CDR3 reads CAWSGGNYEQYF. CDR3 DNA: TGTGCCTGGAGCGGGGGGAACTACGAGCAGTACTTC.

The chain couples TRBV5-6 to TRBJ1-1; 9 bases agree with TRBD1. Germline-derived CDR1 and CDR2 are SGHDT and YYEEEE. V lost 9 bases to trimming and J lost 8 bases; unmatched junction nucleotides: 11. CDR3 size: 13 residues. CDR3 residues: CATRWTGDSEAFF. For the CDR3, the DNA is TGTGCCACCCGATGGACAGGGGATTCCGAAGCTTTCTTT.

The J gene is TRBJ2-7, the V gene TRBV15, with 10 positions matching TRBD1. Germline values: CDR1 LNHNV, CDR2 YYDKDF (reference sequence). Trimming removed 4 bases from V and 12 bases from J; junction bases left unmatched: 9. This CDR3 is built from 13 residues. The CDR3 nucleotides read TGTGCCACCAGCACCCATCCCGGGGACAGGGGGTACTTC. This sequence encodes CATSTHPGDRGYF.

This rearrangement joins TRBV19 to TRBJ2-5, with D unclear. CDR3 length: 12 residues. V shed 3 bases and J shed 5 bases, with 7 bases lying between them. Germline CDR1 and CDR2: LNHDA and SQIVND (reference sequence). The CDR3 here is CASSIAGETQYF. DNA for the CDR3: TGTGCCAGTAGTATCGCTGGGGAGACCCAGTACTTC.

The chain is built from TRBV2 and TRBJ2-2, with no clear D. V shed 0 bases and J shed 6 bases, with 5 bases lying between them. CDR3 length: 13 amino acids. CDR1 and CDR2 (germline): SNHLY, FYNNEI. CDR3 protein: CASSEALPGELFF. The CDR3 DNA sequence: TGTGCCAGCAGTGAAGCCTTGCCCGGGGAGCTGTTTTTT.

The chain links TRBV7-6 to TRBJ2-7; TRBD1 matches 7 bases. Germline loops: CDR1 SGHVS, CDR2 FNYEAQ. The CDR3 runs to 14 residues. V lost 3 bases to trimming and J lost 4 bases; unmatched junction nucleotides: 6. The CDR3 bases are TGTGCCAGCAGCTTGGCCGGGACAGCGTACGAGCAGTACTTC. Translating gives CASSLAGTAYEQYF.

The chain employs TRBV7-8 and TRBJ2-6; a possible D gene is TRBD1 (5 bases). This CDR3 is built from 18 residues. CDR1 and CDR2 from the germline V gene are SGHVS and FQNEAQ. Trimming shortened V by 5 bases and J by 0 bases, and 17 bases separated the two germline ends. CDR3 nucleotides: TGTGCCAGCAGCCCCACCCGGACAAGACCCTCTGGGGCCAACGTCCTGACTTTC. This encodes CASSPTRTRPSGANVLTF.

The CDR3 here is CASSLDPEGNYGYTF. The CDR3 region has the DNA TGCGCCAGCAGCTTGGACCCCGAAGGAAACTATGGCTACACCTTC. The chain joins TRBV5-1 to TRBJ1-2, with no clear D. The CDR3 runs 15 residues. The V and J ends lost 0 bases and 2 bases respectively, with 11 bases between them. Per germline, CDR1 SGHRS and CDR2 YFSETQ.

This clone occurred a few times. The CDR3 nucleotides read TGCGCCAGCAGCTATGGACAGGGGAACACTGAAGCTTTCTTT. It is translated as CASSYGQGNTEAFF. This sequence joins TRBV5-1 and TRBJ1-1; 8 bases match TRBD1. V shed 3 bases and J 1 base; nucleotides not matched to a gene: 2. Germline lookup yields CDR1 SGHRS and CDR2 YFSETQ. This CDR3 comprises 14 residues.

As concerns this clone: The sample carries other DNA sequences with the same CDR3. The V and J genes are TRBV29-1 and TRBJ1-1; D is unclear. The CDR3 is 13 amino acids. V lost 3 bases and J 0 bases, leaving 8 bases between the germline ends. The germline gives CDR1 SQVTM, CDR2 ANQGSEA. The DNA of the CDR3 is TGCAGCGTTGAGCTCAGGATGAACACTGAAGCTTTCTTT. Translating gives CSVELRMNTEAFF. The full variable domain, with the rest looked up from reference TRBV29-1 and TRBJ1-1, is SAVISQKPSRDICQRGTSLTIQCQVDSQVTMMFWYRQQPGQSLTLIATANQGSEATYESGFVIDKFPISRPNLTFSTLTVSNMSPEDSSIYLCSVELRMNTEAFFGQGTRLTVV.

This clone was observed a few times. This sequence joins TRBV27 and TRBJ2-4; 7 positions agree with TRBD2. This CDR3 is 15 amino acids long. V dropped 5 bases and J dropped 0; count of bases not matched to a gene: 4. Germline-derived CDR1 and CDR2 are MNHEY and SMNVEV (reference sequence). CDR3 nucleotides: TGTGCCAGCAGTAATAGCGGGCTAGCCAAAAACATTCAGTACTTC. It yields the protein CASSNSGLAKNIQYF.

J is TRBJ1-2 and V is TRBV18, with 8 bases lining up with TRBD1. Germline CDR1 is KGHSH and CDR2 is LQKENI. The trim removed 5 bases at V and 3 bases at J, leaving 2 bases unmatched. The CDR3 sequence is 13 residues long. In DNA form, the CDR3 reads TGTGCCAGCTCAACACAGGGGGACTATGGCTACACCTTC. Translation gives CASSTQGDYGYTF.

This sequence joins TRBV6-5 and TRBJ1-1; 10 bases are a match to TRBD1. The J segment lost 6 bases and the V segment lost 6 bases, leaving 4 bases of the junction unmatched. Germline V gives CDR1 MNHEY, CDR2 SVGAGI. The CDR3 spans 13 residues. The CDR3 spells CASRKTGGSEAFF. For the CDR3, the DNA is TGTGCCAGCAGGAAGACAGGGGGCTCTGAAGCTTTCTTT.

The DNA for the CDR3 is TGTGCCAGCAGCTTGGTGGTAGCGCCGTCCTACGAGCAGTACTTC. Translated: CASSLVVAPSYEQYF. The rearrangement joins TRBV5-6 to TRBJ2-7; possible D gene TRBD2, 5 bases. Trimming took off 0 bases at V and 1 base at J, with 11 bases between the two ends. This CDR3 comprises 15 residues. The germline V gene encodes CDR1 SGHDT and CDR2 YYEEEE.

The CDR3 region is CASRDGSSSYNSPLHF. In nucleotides, the CDR3 is TGTGCCAGCCGGGACGGATCGAGCTCCTATAATTCACCCCTCCACTTT. The V call is TRBV27, the J call TRBJ1-6, with D maybe TRBD1 (5 bases). V was trimmed by 8 bases and J by 0 bases, leaving 14 bases between them. The CDR3 runs 16 residues. Germline V gene lookup returns CDR1 MNHEY and CDR2 SMNVEV (reference sequence).

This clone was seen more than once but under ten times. The CDR3 sequence: CASSLTANSNQPQHF. In DNA, the CDR3 is TGTGCCAGCAGCTTGACCGCGAATAGCAATCAGCCCCAGCATTTT. The chain uses TRBV7-9 and TRBJ1-5; no definite D call. The CDR3 is 15 amino acids. V was shortened by 3 bases and J by 0 bases, with 9 bases between the two germline ends. Per germline, CDR1 SEHNR and CDR2 FQNEAQ (reference sequence). Supplemented by reference TRBV7-9 and TRBJ1-5, the full variable domain reads DTGVSQNPRHKITKRGQNVTFRCDPISEHNRLYWYRQTLGQGPEFLTYFQNEAQLEKSRLLSDRFSAERPKGSFSTLEIQRTEQGDSAMYLCASSLTANSNQPQHFGDGTRLSIL.

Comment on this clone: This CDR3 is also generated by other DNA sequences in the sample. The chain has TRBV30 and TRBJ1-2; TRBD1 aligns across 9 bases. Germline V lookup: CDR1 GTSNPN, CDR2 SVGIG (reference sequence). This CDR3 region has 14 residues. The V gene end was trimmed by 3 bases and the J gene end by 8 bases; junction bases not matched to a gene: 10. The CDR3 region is CAWSVLRTGEGYTF. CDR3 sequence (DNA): TGTGCCTGGAGCGTACTCCGGACAGGGGAAGGCTACACCTTC.

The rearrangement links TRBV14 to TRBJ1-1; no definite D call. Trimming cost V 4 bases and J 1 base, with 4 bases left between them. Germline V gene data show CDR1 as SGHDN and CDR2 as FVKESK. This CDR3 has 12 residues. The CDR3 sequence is CASSRWNTEAFF. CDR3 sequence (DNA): TGTGCCAGCAGCCGCTGGAACACTGAAGCTTTCTTT.